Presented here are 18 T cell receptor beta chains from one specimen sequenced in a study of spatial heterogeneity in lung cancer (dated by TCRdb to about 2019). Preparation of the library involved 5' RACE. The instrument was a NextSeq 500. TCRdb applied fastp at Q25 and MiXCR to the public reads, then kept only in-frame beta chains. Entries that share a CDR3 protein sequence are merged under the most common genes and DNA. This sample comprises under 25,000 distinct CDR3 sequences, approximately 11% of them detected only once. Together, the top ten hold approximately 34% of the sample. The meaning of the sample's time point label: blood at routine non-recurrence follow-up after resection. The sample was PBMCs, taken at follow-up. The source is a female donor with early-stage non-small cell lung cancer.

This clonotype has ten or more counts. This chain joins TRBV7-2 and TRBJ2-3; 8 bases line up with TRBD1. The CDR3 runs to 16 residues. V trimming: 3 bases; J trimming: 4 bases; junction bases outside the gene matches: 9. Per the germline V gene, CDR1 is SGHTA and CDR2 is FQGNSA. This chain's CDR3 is CASSLGGQGSADTQYF. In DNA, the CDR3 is TGTGCCAGCAGCTTGGGAGGACAGGGCTCGGCAGATACGCAGTATTTT.

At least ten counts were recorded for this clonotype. The CDR3 protein is CASSPRRGQGDTQYF. Written as DNA, the CDR3 is TGTGCCAGCTCACCACGTAGAGGACAGGGAGATACGCAGTATTTT. V gene TRBV18 combines with J gene TRBJ2-3; 8 bases are shared with TRBD1. The CDR3 totals 15 residues. V lost 1 base to trimming and J lost 5 bases; unmatched junction nucleotides: 5. Germline loops: CDR1 KGHSH, CDR2 LQKENI.

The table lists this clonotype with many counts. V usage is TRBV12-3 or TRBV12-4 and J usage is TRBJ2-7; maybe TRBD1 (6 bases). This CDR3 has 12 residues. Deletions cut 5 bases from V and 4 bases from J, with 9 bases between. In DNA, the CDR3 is TGTGCCAGCAGTCCCCAGGGGTACGAGCAGTACTTC. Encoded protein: CASSPQGYEQYF.

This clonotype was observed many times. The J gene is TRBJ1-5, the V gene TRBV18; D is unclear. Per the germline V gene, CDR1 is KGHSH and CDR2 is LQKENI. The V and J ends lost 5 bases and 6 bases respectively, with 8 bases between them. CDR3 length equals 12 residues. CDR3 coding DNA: TGTGCCAGCTCAGACGGGAGTCAGCCCCAGCATTTT. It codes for CASSDGSQPQHF. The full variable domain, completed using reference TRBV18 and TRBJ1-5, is NAGVMQNPRHLVRRRGQEARLRCSPMKGHSHVYWYRQLPEEGLKFMVYLQKENIIDESGMPKERFSAEFPKEGPSILRIQQVVRGDSAAYFCASSDGSQPQHFGDGTRLSIL.

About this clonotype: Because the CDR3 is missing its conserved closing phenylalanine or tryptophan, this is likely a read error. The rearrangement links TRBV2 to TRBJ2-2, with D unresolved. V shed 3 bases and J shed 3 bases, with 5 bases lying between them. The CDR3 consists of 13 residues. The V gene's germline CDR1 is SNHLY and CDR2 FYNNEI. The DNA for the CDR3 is TGTGCCAGCAGTGATGACTACACCGGGGAGCTGTTTTTG. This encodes CASSDDYTGELFL.

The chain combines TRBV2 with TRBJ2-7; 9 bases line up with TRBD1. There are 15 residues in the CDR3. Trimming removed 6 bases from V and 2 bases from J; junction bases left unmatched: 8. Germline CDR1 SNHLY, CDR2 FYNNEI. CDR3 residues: CASSLQGATPYEQYF. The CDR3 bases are TGTGCCAGCAGCTTACAGGGGGCGACCCCCTACGAGCAGTACTTC.

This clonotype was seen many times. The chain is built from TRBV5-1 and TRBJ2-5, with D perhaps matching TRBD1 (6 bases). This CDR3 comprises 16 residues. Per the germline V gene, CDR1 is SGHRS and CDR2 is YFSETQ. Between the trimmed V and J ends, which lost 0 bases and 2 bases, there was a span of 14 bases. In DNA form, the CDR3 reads TGCGCCAGCAGCTTGGGGGGACACGGAAATCAAGAGACCCAGTACTTC. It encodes CASSLGGHGNQETQYF.

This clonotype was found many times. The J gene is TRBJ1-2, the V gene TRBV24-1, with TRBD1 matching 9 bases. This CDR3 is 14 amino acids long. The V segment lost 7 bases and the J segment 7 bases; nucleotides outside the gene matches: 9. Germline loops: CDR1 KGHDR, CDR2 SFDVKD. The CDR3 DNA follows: TGTGCCACCAGGGATGGACAGGGGTCACGTGGCTACACCTTC. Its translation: CATRDGQGSRGYTF.

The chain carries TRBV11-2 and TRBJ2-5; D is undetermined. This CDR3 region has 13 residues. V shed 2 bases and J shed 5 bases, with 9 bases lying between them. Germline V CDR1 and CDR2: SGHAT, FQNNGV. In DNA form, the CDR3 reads TGTGCCAGCAGCTTAATCGGTTCGGAGACCCAGTACTTC. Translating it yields CASSLIGSETQYF.

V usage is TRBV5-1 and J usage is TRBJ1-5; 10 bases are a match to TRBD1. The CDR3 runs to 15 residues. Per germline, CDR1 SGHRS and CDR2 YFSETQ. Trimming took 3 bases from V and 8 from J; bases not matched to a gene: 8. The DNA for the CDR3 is TGCGCCAGCAGCTACGGGACAGGGGTTGTCGAGCCCCAGCATTTT. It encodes CASSYGTGVVEPQHF.

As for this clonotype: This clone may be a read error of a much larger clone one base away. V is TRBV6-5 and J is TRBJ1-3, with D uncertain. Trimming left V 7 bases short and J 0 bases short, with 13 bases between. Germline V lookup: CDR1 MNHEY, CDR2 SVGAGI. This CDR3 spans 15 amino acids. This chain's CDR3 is CASTESRSSGNTIYF. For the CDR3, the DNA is TGTGCCAGCACCGAATCGCGGAGCTCTGGAAACACCATATATTTT.

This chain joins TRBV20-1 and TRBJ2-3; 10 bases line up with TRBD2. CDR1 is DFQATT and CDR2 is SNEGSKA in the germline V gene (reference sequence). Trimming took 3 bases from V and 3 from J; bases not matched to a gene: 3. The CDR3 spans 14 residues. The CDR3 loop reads CSASLAGETDTQYF. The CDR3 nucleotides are TGCAGTGCTAGCCTAGCGGGGGAGACAGATACGCAGTATTTT.

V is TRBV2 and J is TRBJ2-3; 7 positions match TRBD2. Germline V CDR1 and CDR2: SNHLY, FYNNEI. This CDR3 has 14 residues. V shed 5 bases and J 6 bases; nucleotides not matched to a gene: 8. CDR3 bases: TGTGCCAGCAGTCTGACGGGAGGAACGGATACGCAGTATTTT. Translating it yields CASSLTGGTDTQYF.

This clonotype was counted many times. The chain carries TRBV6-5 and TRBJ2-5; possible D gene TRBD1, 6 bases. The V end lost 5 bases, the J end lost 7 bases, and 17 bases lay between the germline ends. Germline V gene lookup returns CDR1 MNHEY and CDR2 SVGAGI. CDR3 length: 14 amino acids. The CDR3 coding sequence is TGTGCCAGCAGTCGTGGGACATTCGCCGGGACCCAGTACTTC. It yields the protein CASSRGTFAGTQYF.

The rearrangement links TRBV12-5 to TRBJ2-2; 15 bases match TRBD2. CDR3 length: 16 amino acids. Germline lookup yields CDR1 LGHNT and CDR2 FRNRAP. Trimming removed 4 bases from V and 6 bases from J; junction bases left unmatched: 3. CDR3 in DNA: TGTGCTAGTGGTTCAGGACTAGCGGGGGGGCCCGGGGAGCTGTTTTTT. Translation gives CASGSGLAGGPGELFF.

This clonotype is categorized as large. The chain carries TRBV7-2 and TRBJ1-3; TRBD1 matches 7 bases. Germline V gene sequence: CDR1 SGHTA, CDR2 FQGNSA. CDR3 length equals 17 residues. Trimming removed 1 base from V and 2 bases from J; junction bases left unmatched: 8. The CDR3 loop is CASSLDPPGTAGNTIYF. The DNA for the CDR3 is TGTGCCAGCAGCTTAGACCCCCCCGGGACAGCTGGAAACACCATATATTTT.

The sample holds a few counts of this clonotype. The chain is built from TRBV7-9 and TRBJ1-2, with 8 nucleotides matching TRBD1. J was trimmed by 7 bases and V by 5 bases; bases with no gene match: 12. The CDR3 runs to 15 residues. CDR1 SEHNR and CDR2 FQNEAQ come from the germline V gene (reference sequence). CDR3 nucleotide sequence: TGTGCCAGCAGCGCCGGACAGGGATTATCTCGTGGCTACACCTTC. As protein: CASSAGQGLSRGYTF.

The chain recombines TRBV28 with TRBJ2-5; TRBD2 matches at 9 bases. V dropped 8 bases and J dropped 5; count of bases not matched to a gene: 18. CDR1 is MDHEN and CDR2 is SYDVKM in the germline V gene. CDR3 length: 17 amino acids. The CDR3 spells CASHPPGWRGGHETQYF. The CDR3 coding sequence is TGTGCCAGCCATCCCCCCGGGTGGCGGGGGGGCCACGAGACCCAGTACTTC.